The 19 T cell receptor delta chains presented below share a single source sample, sequenced in a study of gamma-delta T cells after stem cell transplantation. TCRdb used CATT to re-call clones from the RT-PCR reads. The sample contains over a thousand delta-chain clones, around 1.8% of which appear only once. The sample comprised gamma-delta T cells. These receptors originate from a human donor. It is not recorded whose cells these are; they may come from a transplant donor.

By share, this clone ranks as large. Other DNA sequences in this sample translate to the same CDR3. This rearrangement joins TRDV2 to TRDJ1; 10 nucleotides align to TRDD3. The CDR3 consists of 20 residues. The trim removed 0 bases at V and 1 base at J, leaving 16 bases unmatched. CDR1 GEAIGNYY and CDR2 EKD come from the germline V gene. The CDR3 nucleotides are TGTGCCTGTGACACCCTCCTCCTTCGAACTGGGGGATCTTCCACCGATAAACTCATCTTT. Protein sequence: CACDTLLLRTGGSSTDKLIF.

This clone was seen a few times. This sequence is one base from a far larger clone and is likely a read error. Other DNA sequences from this sample encode an identical CDR3 as well. The V and J genes are TRDV2 and TRDJ3; TRDD3 agrees at 7 bases. Looked up from germline, CDR1 is GEAIGNYY and CDR2 is EKD. This CDR3 comprises 20 residues. V shed 0 bases, J shed 4 bases, and the junction held 14 bases outside the gene matches. The CDR3 bases are TGTGCCTGTGACACCGCTGGGGATAGCCCCAGCTCTTGGGACACCCGACAGATGTTTTTC. It codes for CACDTAGDSPSSWDTRQMFF.

The CDR3 sequence: CACDTVSENTGGLHPYTDKLIF. CDR3 DNA sequence: TGTGCCTGTGACACCGTAAGTGAAAACACTGGGGGACTCCACCCGTACACCGATAAACTCATCTTT. The J gene is TRDJ1, the V gene TRDV2; 9 bases are shared with TRDD3. Trimming took 0 bases from V and 0 from J; bases not matched to a gene: 22. The CDR3 length is 22 residues. Germline CDR1 is GEAIGNYY and CDR2 is EKD.

This clone turned up a few times. TCRdb shows a much larger clone's protein in place of this DNA's translation, and the two differ at residue 5, likely through a read error; the protein shown is translated from the DNA. This chain connects TRDV2 to TRDJ1; unclear D gene. Trimming left V 3 bases short and J 0 bases short, with 25 bases between. Germline CDR1 and CDR2: GEAIGNYY and EKD. CDR3 size: 19 residues. CDR3: CACDPVTNGVETYTDKLIF. The CDR3 DNA reads TGTGCCTGTGACCCGGTAACGAATGGTGTGGAGACGTACACCGATAAACTCATCTTT.

This clone has only a few counts. TCRdb's entry gives the protein of a much larger clone, which mismatches this DNA's translation at residue 3, likely from a read error; the protein reported here is translated from the DNA. The genes are TRDV2 and TRDJ1, with TRDD3 matching over 9 bases. The CDR3 is 20 amino acids. The germline CDR1 and CDR2 sequences are GEAIGNYY and EKD. Here the CDR3 DNA reads TGTGCCCGTGACACCGTACGGATGGGGGATATATTCCAGGACACCGATAAACTCATCTTT. It codes for CARDTVRMGDIFQDTDKLIF.

As regards this clone: The likely explanation is a read error, given a far larger clone one base away. The V and J genes are TRDV2 and TRDJ1; the match to TRDD3 covers 10 bases. CDR1 is GEAIGNYY and CDR2 is EKD in the germline V gene. The CDR3 covers 17 residues. The CDR3 spells CAYDTMLGDRYTDKLIF. The CDR3, as DNA: TGTGCCTATGACACGATGCTGGGGGATAGGTACACCGATAAACTCATCTTT.

Turning to this clone: Given a far larger clone just one base away, this is likely a sequencing read error. The J gene is TRDJ1, the V gene TRDV2; 9 nucleotides align to TRDD3. This CDR3 spans 16 amino acids. Germline CDR1 is GEAIGNYY and CDR2 is EKD. Unmatched junction bases numbered 8, after V lost 1 base and J lost 3 bases. The CDR3 loop reads CACDTAGDTYPDKLIF. The CDR3 DNA follows: TGTGCCTGTGACACTGCGGGGGATACTTACCCCGATAAACTCATCTTT.

By share, this clone ranks as medium-sized (0.01 to 0.1%). Since a far larger clone is one base different, this is likely a read error. The chain joins TRDV2 to TRDJ1; 10 bases are shared with TRDD3. This CDR3 contains 20 residues. Per germline, CDR1 GEAIGNYY and CDR2 EKD. CDR3 amino acids: CACDTLLLRTGGSSTDKPIF. The CDR3 DNA sequence: TGTGCCTGTGACACCCTCCTCCTTCGAACTGGGGGATCTTCCACCGATAAACCCATCTTT.

Comment on this clone: The TCRdb protein comes from a much larger clone and disagrees with this DNA's translation at residue 4, likely due to a read error; the protein given here is derived from the DNA. The chain links TRDV2 to TRDJ3, with 12 bases matching TRDD3. Looked up from germline, CDR1 is GEAIGNYY and CDR2 is EKD. V shed 5 bases, J shed 1 base, and the junction held 5 bases outside the gene matches. The CDR3 extends over 18 amino acids. Written as DNA, the CDR3 is TGTGCCTGTGGTTCTGGGGGATACGGATCCTGGGACACCCGACAGATGTTTTTC. Protein product: CACGSGGYGSWDTRQMFF.

The rearrangement uses TRDV2 and TRDJ1, with 13 nucleotides matching TRDD3. Per germline, CDR1 GEAIGNYY and CDR2 EKD. The V and J ends lost 4 bases and 3 bases, in that order; junction bases with no gene match: 10. The CDR3 is made up of 17 amino acids. CDR3 nucleotides: TGTGCCTGTGAACAACTGGGGGATACGCAGTCTTCCGATAAACTCATCTTT. The encoded protein is CACEQLGDTQSSDKLIF.

The sample holds a few counts of this clone. The protein recorded in TCRdb matches a much larger clone and deviates from this DNA's translation at residue 7, suggesting a read error; the protein here is obtained by translating the DNA. The V gene is TRDV2, the J gene TRDJ1, with no clear D. V shed 6 bases and J shed 0 bases, with 19 bases lying between them. The CDR3 contains 16 residues. The germline V gene encodes CDR1 GEAIGNYY and CDR2 EKD. The chain's CDR3 is CACSGLEIVNTDKLIF. The CDR3 coding sequence is TGTGCCTGTAGCGGATTGGAGATCGTTAACACCGATAAACTCATCTTT.

As regards this clone: TCRdb attributes to this sequence the protein of a much larger clone, which differs from the DNA translation at residue 3; a read error is likely, and the protein displayed is translated from the DNA. This rearrangement joins TRDV2 to TRDJ1; TRDD3 might be the D (5 bases). Germline CDR1 is GEAIGNYY and CDR2 is EKD. This CDR3 comprises 17 residues. This CDR3 reads CARDTGAGVLYTDKLIF. Here the CDR3 DNA reads TGTGCCCGTGACACCGGTGCGGGGGTCTTGTACACCGATAAACTCATCTTT.

This clone is medium-sized. Since a far larger clone is one base different, this is likely a read error. The V and J genes are TRDV1 and TRDJ1; 9 bases are shared with TRDD3. The trim removed 9 bases at V and 7 bases at J, leaving 24 bases unmatched. The CDR3 length is 18 residues. Germline-derived CDR1 and CDR2 are TSWWSYY and QGS. The CDR3 protein is CALPTIPTWTGGLGKLIF. In DNA form, the CDR3 reads TGTGCTCTCCCTACTATTCCTACGTGGACTGGGGGACTCGGTAAACTCATCTTT.

This clone was seen a few times. A far larger clone is off by one base, so a read error is likely. Other nucleotide sequences in the sample specify the same CDR3. The chain carries TRDV2 and TRDJ1; possibly TRDD3 for D (6 bases). Germline CDR1 GEAIGNYY, CDR2 EKD. Trimming stripped 4 bases from V and 3 bases from J, with 26 bases between. The CDR3 is made up of 18 amino acids. The CDR3 here is CACEQLGDRGSAADKLIF. Here the CDR3 DNA reads TGTGCCTGTGAACAACTGGGAGATAGGGGGTCCGCCGCCGATAAACTCATCTTT.

This clone has just a few counts. The protein in TCRdb stems from a much larger clone and differs at residue 5 from this DNA's translation, likely a read error; here the protein is translated from the DNA. The genes are TRDV2 and TRDJ1; D is possibly TRDD3 (6 bases). CDR3 length: 19 amino acids. CDR1 is GEAIGNYY, CDR2 EKD, per germline. V dropped 3 bases and J dropped 2 bases, with 27 bases sitting between them. CDR3 nucleotide sequence: TGTGCCTGTGACGCGCTCCTCAAACATTCCGGGGGACATACCGATAAACTCATCTTT. Its protein product is CACDALLKHSGGHTDKLIF.

This clone has just a few counts. The protein recorded in TCRdb matches a much larger clone and deviates from this DNA's translation at residue 4, suggesting a read error; the protein here is obtained by translating the DNA. The chain recombines TRDV1 with TRDJ1, with 10 bases identical to TRDD3. The CDR3 consists of 19 residues. Trimming at V came to 7 bases and at J to 0 bases, leaving 17 bases not matched to a gene. Germline-derived CDR1 and CDR2 are TSWWSYY and QGS. CDR3 protein: CALEFGTGGYAIYTDKLIF. CDR3 nucleotide sequence: TGTGCTCTTGAGTTCGGGACCGGGGGATACGCCATTTACACCGATAAACTCATCTTT.

Turning to this clone: The protein held in TCRdb is that of a much larger clone and does not match this DNA's translation at residue 3, likely because of a read error; the protein shown is translated from the DNA. The CDR3: CARDIAGDPFGDKLIF. CDR3 DNA sequence: TGTGCCCGTGACATTGCGGGGGATCCTTTCGGCGATAAACTCATCTTT. The chain links TRDV2 to TRDJ1; 7 nucleotides match TRDD3. This CDR3 has 16 residues. Germline-derived CDR1 and CDR2 are GEAIGNYY and EKD.

Regarding this clone: TCRdb lists the protein of a much larger clone for this DNA, which differs at residue 4, so this is likely a read error; the protein given here is translated from the DNA itself. The genes are TRDV2 and TRDJ1; 9 bases are shared with TRDD3. Germline V gives CDR1 GEAIGNYY, CDR2 EKD. CDR3 length: 18 residues. The CDR3 loop is CACGTLMGIRGDTDKLIF. In DNA, the CDR3 is TGTGCCTGTGGCACCCTGATGGGGATACGCGGGGACACCGATAAACTCATCTTT.

This clone was counted between two and nine times. TCRdb pairs this DNA with a much larger clone's protein that differs at residue 4, likely a read error; the protein shown was translated from the DNA. The rearrangement uses TRDV2 and TRDJ1; 7 bases fit TRDD3. Germline CDR1 reads GEAIGNYY; CDR2 reads EKD. The CDR3 consists of 21 residues. In nucleotides, the CDR3 is TGTGCCTGTGGCACCGTGGATCCCCTTGGTGGGGGACCTCCCTACACCGATAAACTCATCTTT. This sequence encodes CACGTVDPLGGGPPYTDKLIF.